This TCR beta chain derives from a study of blood T cell repertoires in COVID-19. The overall study: Samples of COVID-19 (acute and convalescent) were obtained from the United States, Italy and Spain. T cells, B-cell-depleted T cells, or PBMCs provided the cDNA or gDNA that served as material.

Authors' analysis steps: Using reference gene primer amplification, nucleated cell counts were estimated. TCRdb keeps only in-frame clones here, not all; method: immunoSEQ multiplex PCR. V and J calls and clone size are as listed in that table; D and trimming were resolved from the DNA. The table has roughly 130,000 clones, roughly four fifths seen once. The germline V gene has CDR1 MNHEY and CDR2 SVGEGT. The CDR3 runs to 16 residues. V was shortened by 6 bases and J by 1 base, with 16 bases between the two germline ends. Sequencing was carried out using peripheral blood. The receptor's source is an elderly man with acute or convalescent COVID-19. V and J are TRBV6-2 or TRBV6-3 and TRBJ2-1; D perhaps matches TRBD1 (6 bases). This CDR3 reads CASSPETGESYNEQFF. CDR3 nucleotide sequence: TGTGCCAGCAGCCCCGAGACAGGAGAGTCCTACAATGAGCAGTTCTTC.